A selection of T cell receptor beta chains follows, all from one sample in a study of cytomegalovirus exposure and HLA in healthy donors. The method was immunoSEQ multiplex PCR; TCRdb's version includes in-frame clones alone and lacks a portion of them. This repertoire shows 150,000 to 200,000 clones, about 70% found once; its top ten account for about 3.4%. The specimen sequenced was PBMCs. The receptors were gathered from a male donor in good health and CMV-seronegative. Both conserved end residues are part of each CDR3. The order of the fields is clone size, D gene, J gene, V gene, CDR3 DNA, CDR3 protein. D genes are given only for firm matches. Some rows mark clone size as missing; the rest say once, few, many or name a class of expanded clone.

>few|TRBD1|TRBJ1-2|TRBV28
TGTGCCAGCAGTCAGGACAGGGGCTACACCTTC
CASSQDRGYTF
>few|.|TRBJ2-7|TRBV5-1
TGCGCCAGCAGCTTGGTGGGGGGATACGAGCAGTACTTC
CASSLVGGYEQYF
>.|.|TRBJ2-5|TRBV18
TGTGCCAGCCGGTTGGAGGAGACCCAGTACTTC
CASRLEETQYF
>.|.|TRBJ2-7|TRBV29-1
TGCAGCGTTGTTGTCGGCCGGCGGCCCGGCGGCTACGAGCAGTACTTC
CSVVVGRRPGGYEQYF
>.|TRBD1|TRBJ2-5|TRBV2
TGTGCCAGCAGTGAAGTAGACAGGGGTTCCGAGACCCAGTACTTC
CASSEVDRGSETQYF
>.|TRBD2|TRBJ2-1|TRBV7-6
TGTGCCAGCAGCTTATCCCACCCGGGACTAGCGTCGGGCGATGAGCAGTTCTTC
CASSLSHPGLASGDEQFF
>.|.|TRBJ1-5|TRBV2
TGTGCCAGCAGTGATCTGGTAGGGGGAGAGCAGCCCCAGCATTTT
CASSDLVGGEQPQHF
>few|.|TRBJ1-4|TRBV7-8
TGTGCCAGCAGCTTATACAGGGCAACTAATGAAAAACTGTTTTTT
CASSLYRATNEKLFF
>.|.|TRBJ1-1|TRBV28
TGTGCCAGCAGTTTATTGGGGGCCACTGAAGCTTTCTTT
CASSLLGATEAFF
>.|.|TRBJ2-6|TRBV19
TGTGCCAGTAGCCAGGACAGTTTTGGGGCCAACGTCCTGACTTTC
CASSQDSFGANVLTF
>.|TRBD1|TRBJ1-5|TRBV2
TGTGCCAGCAATAGGGCTCGGGACAGGGGGATAAGGGGCAATCAGCCCCAGCATTTT
CASNRARDRGIRGNQPQHF
>.|.|TRBJ1-4|TRBV10-3
TGTGCCATGTCACAGGGCGCTAATGAAAAACTGTTTTTT
CAMSQGANEKLFF
>once|.|TRBJ1-5|TRBV29-1
TGCAGCGTTCTGGACAGCGATAGCAATCAGCCCCAGCATTTT
CSVLDSDSNQPQHF
>.|TRBD2|TRBJ2-7|TRBV6-1
TGTGCCAGCAGACTTGGGACTAGCGGAACCTACGAGCAGTACTTC
CASRLGTSGTYEQYF
>.|TRBD1|TRBJ2-7|TRBV4-1
TGCGCCAGCAGCTCCAGGACAGGGAGCTCCTACGAGCAGTACTTC
CASSSRTGSSYEQYF
>.|.|TRBJ2-1|TRBV5-1
TGCGCCAGCAGCTTGCCTAGTGTCTCCTACAATGAGCAGTTCTTC
CASSLPSVSYNEQFF
>.|TRBD1|TRBJ1-1|TRBV30
TGTGCCCGAAACCGGGGGCAGGGGGTCACTGAAGCTTTCTTT
CARNRGQGVTEAFF
>.|.|TRBJ2-5|TRBV4-1
TGCGCCAGCAGCCAACTGGAAAGGGGGAGGGCCTGGGAGACCCAGTACTTC
CASSQLERGRAWETQYF
>few|.|TRBJ1-2|TRBV9
TGTGCCAGCAGCCCCGGGGATGGCTACACCTTC
CASSPGDGYTF
>.|.|TRBJ2-3|TRBV4-1
TGCGCCAGCAGCCAAGATCCAGGGCTCGGCACAGATACGCAGTATTTT
CASSQDPGLGTDTQYF
>.|TRBD2|TRBJ2-1|TRBV27
TGTGCCAGCAGTTTACTCCCCGGGACTAGCGGAGACTACAATGAGCAGTTCTTC
CASSLLPGTSGDYNEQFF
>.|.|TRBJ1-6|TRBV5-6
TGTGCCAGCAGCTTATGGTGGGCGATTCGGAATTCACCCCTCCACTTT
CASSLWWAIRNSPLHF
>.|TRBD1|TRBJ2-7|TRBV19
TGTGCCAGTAGTACGGGACAGGGGGCCTACGAGCAGTACTTC
CASSTGQGAYEQYF
>few|.|TRBJ2-7|TRBV6-5
TGTGCCAGCAGTTACTCATTGGGGACAACATACGAGCAGTACTTC
CASSYSLGTTYEQYF
>.|TRBD2|TRBJ2-7|TRBV27
TGTGCCAGCAAACCGAGGCTAGCGGGAGCAACCTACGAGCAGTACTTC
CASKPRLAGATYEQYF
>.|.|TRBJ2-7|TRBV7-8
TGTGCCAGCAGCTTAGGTTGGGGAGTCTACGAGCAGTACTTC
CASSLGWGVYEQYF
>few|.|TRBJ2-7|TRBV28
TGTGCCAGCAGTTACCCCTCGAGCGGTGGCTCCTACGAGCAGTACTTC
CASSYPSSGGSYEQYF
>.|.|TRBJ1-1|TRBV18
TGTGCCAGCTCACTCAGGGTGGACACTGAAGCTTTCTTT
CASSLRVDTEAFF
>once|.|TRBJ2-5|TRBV10-3
TGTGCCATCAGTAAGTCCTTCGGCCAAGAGACCCAGTACTTC
CAISKSFGQETQYF
>.|.|TRBJ2-1|TRBV14
TGTGCCAGCAGCCTTTTGTCCCTGTCCCATGAGCAGTTCTTC
CASSLLSLSHEQFF
>few|.|TRBJ1-1|TRBV7-2
TGTGCCAGCAGTTATACAGGGTACACTGAAGCTTTCTTT
CASSYTGYTEAFF
>.|TRBD2|TRBJ2-5|TRBV5-4
TGTGCCAGCAGCTTGGGTAGCGGGAGGGCCCTCAGCGAGGAGACCCAGTACTTC
CASSLGSGRALSEETQYF
>.|.|TRBJ2-2|TRBV7-2
TGTGCCAGCAGCCCAGAAACGAACACCGGGGAGCTGTTTTTT
CASSPETNTGELFF
>.|TRBD2|TRBJ2-3|TRBV10-3
TGTGCCATCAGCCTACTAGCGGAGAAGGGCACAGATACGCAGTATTTT
CAISLLAEKGTDTQYF
>.|TRBD2|TRBJ2-3|TRBV30
TGTGCCTCTAGCGGGAGGGCCCCAGATACGCAGTATTTT
CASSGRAPDTQYF
>few|TRBD1|TRBJ2-7|TRBV29-1
TGCAGCTTACGACAGGGGGCGACTAACGAGCAGTACTTC
CSLRQGATNEQYF
>few|.|TRBJ2-7|TRBV28
TGTGCCAGCACAAGATCTCCGGGCTACGAGCAGTACTTC
CASTRSPGYEQYF
>.|.|TRBJ2-2|TRBV7-6
TGTGCCAGCAGCTTAGTCGGCGGGCTCTGGAACACCGGGGAGCTGTTTTTT
CASSLVGGLWNTGELFF
>.|TRBD2|TRBJ2-5|TRBV5-1
TGCGCCAGCAGCTTGGGGCTAGCGGGGGGGCCTGGGCAAGAGACCCAGTACTTC
CASSLGLAGGPGQETQYF
>.|.|TRBJ2-1|TRBV27
TGTGCCAGCAGTCTCAGACAGGGGAGGGATGAGCAGTTCTTC
CASSLRQGRDEQFF
>.|.|TRBJ1-1|TRBV28
TGTGCCAGCAGTGGGGCACAGGATTTGAACACTGAAGCTTTCTTT
CASSGAQDLNTEAFF
>.|TRBD1|TRBJ1-1|TRBV28
TGTGCCAGCAGTCCGCCGGGACAGATGAACACTGAAGCTTTCTTT
CASSPPGQMNTEAFF
>.|TRBD1|TRBJ2-2|TRBV7-9
TGTGCCAGCAGCATTGGGGACAGTGGGAGGGAGCTGTTTTTT
CASSIGDSGRELFF
>.|.|TRBJ2-3|TRBV20-1
TGCAGTGCTAAGACACAAAATACGCAGTATTTT
CSAKTQNTQYF
>.|TRBD1|TRBJ1-5|TRBV10-3
TGTGCCATCAGCCAAACAGGGGGCGGGAATCAGCCCCAGCATTTT
CAISQTGGGNQPQHF
>.|.|TRBJ2-2|TRBV4-1
TGCGCCAGCAGCCGCCTTGTTCAGGGCGGAACCGGGGAGCTGTTTTTT
CASSRLVQGGTGELFF
>.|TRBD2|TRBJ2-7|TRBV28
TGTGCCAGCAGTTTAACTAGCGGAGCATCCTACGAGCAGTACTTC
CASSLTSGASYEQYF
>few|TRBD1|TRBJ1-1|TRBV2
TGTGCCAGCAGCAGATTCAGGGGGATGGGGACTGAAGCTTTCTTT
CASSRFRGMGTEAFF
>.|.|TRBJ1-1|TRBV5-1
TGCGCCAGCAGCCCCCTTGCCCCAGGGGAGAACACTGAAGCTTTCTTT
CASSPLAPGENTEAFF
>.|.|TRBJ2-4|TRBV4-1
TGCGCCAGCAGCCTCGGGACTGGGGTTAAAAACATTCAGTACTTC
CASSLGTGVKNIQYF
>.|.|TRBJ2-1|TRBV27
TGTGCCAGCTATAACAGGGCTTCCTACAATGAGCAGTTCTTC
CASYNRASYNEQFF
>.|.|TRBJ2-7|TRBV9
TGTGCCAGCAGCGTAGGACCAGGGCGTCCAGGGTTCTCCTACGAGCAGTACTTC
CASSVGPGRPGFSYEQYF